The entry below describes one T cell receptor beta chain. The CDR3 totals 16 residues. V lost 3 bases to trimming and J lost 3 bases; unmatched junction nucleotides: 7. Germline CDR1 reads SGHAT; CDR2 reads FQNNGV. Clones were read by immunoSEQ multiplex PCR, and TCRdb kept only the in-frame ones, dropping some. The profile shows a few hundred thousand clones, around 90% of them singletons. These data originate in a study of blood T cell repertoires in COVID-19. About the study: COVID-19 samples collected from the United States, Italy and Spain covered acute and convalescent phases.

The source material was peripheral blood. The genes are TRBV11-2 and TRBJ1-3; 8 bases match TRBD1. This receptor was identified in a man aged 55 to 70 with acute or convalescent COVID-19. The CDR3 spells CASSFDRGQDGNTIYF. The CDR3 bases are TGTGCCAGCAGCTTTGACAGGGGCCAGGATGGAAACACCATATATTTT.